The T cell receptor beta chain under discussion was sequenced for a study of blood T cell repertoires in COVID-19. Study summary: Acute-phase and convalescent COVID-19 samples originated in the United States, Italy and Spain.

Sequencing was performed with immunoSEQ multiplex PCR; in TCRdb, only in-frame clones are kept and a portion is missing. The data hold approximately 210,000 clones, with 82% observed a single time. After removal of 3 bases from V and 8 bases from J, the junction contained 5 bases not matched to a gene. Germline V gives CDR1 SGHRS, CDR2 YFSETQ. The CDR3 loop spans 13 amino acids. This sequence was found in a woman aged 55-69 years who had recovered from COVID-19. The chain links TRBV5-1 to TRBJ1-5; 7 bases match TRBD1. Input material: PBMCs or T cells enriched from blood (not recorded which). The CDR3 is CASSSTGQEPQHF. For the CDR3, the DNA is TGCGCCAGCAGCTCGACAGGGCAGGAGCCCCAGCATTTT.